This T cell receptor beta chain was sequenced in a study of shared clonotypes between healthy human individuals. At the level of the study: A donor's plate count was three for CD4 naive and three for CD4 memory; CD8 naive had two and CD8 memory one. General study points: Some clonotypes were shared by all four sorted-subset donors, while others were not shared. The non-shared ones had lower generation probabilities than the shared ones. Expectations were that clonotype sharing among donors would be affected by sequencing depth. Among four donors, 4.5% to 5.5% of naive CD4 clonotypes were found in common.

On this clone itself: Its antigen is undetermined.

The table came from immunoSEQ multiplex PCR; TCRdb's copy has only in-frame clones and leaves some out. Among roughly 2.6 million clones, more than 80% were seen once, and the ten largest hold around 0.14%. This CDR3 is 14 amino acids long. The ends were cut back, 10 bases at V and 6 bases at J, with 18 bases in the middle. The germline CDR1 and CDR2 sequences are MGHDK and SYGVNS. The origin of this receptor is a man younger than 35 in good health. The J gene is TRBJ2-2, the V gene TRBV25-1; D is unclear. Sequences were obtained from naive CD4+ T cells sorted from blood. Subset meaning: CD45RA+ positively selected. The CDR3 coding sequence is TGTGCCACCAGGCACACCCAGGCGTCCGGGGAGCTGTTTTTT. Amino acid sequence: CATRHTQASGELFF.